The TCR beta chain described here comes from a study of siplizumab effects on memory and regulatory T cells. Looked up from germline, CDR1 is KGHSH and CDR2 is LQKENI. This CDR3 comprises 17 residues. Deletions cut 0 bases from V and 5 bases from J, with 19 bases between. General observations from the study: Relative to controls at around 25%, mappable alloreactive CD4+ clones exhibited a mean Treg-derived proportion of approximately 70% with siplizumab. Roughly 80-97% of proliferating CD4+ or CD8+ clones lacked an assignable naive or memory phenotype. Proliferating Tregs' suppressive function in siplizumab cultures went unconfirmed.

Assays covered 100,000 or so TCR templates per sample. Sequencing was performed with immunoSEQ multiplex PCR; in TCRdb, only in-frame clones are kept and a portion is missing. Of 85,000 to 90,000 clones listed, 90% are singletons. In regard to this clone: Its antigen is undetermined.

The sample consisted of CD4+ T cells sorted from blood. The rearrangement uses TRBV18 and TRBJ2-5; perhaps TRBD2 as D (6 bases). The sequence was collected from a human donor in good health. The CDR3: CASSPPRGDAGFETQYF. The CDR3 DNA reads as TGTGCCAGCTCACCACCGCGCGGTGACGCGGGGTTCGAGACCCAGTACTTC.